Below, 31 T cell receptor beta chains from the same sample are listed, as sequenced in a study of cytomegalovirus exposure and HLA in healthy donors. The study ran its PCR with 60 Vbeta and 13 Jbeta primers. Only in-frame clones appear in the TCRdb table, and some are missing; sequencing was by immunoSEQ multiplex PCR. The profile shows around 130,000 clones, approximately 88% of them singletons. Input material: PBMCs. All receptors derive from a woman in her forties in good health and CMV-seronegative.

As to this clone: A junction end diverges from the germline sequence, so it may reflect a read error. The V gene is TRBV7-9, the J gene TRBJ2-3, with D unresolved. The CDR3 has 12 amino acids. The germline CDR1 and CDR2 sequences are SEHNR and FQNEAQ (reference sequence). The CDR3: CSSSSPGDTQYF. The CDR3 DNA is TGTTCCAGCAGCTCCCCGGGAGATACGCAGTATTTT.

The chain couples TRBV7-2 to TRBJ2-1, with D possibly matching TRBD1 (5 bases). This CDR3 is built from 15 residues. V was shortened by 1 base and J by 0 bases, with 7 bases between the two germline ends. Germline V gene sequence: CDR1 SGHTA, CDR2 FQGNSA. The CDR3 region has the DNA TGTGCCAGCAGCTTAGTAGGGGTCTCCTACAATGAGCAGTTCTTC. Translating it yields CASSLVGVSYNEQFF.

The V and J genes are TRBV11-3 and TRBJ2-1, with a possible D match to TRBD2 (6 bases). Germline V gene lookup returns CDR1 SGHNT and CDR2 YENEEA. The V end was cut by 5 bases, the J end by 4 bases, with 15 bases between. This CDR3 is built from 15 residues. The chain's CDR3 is CASSLGGLSYNEQFF. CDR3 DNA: TGTGCCAGCAGCCTAGGTGGACTATCATACAATGAGCAGTTCTTC.

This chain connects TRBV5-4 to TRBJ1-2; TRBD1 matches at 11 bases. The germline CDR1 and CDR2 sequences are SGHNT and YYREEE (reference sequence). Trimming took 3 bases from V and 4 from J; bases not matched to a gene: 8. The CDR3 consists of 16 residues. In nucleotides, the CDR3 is TGTGCCAGCAGCTCGGAAGGCGGGACAGGGGGCTATGGCTACACCTTC. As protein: CASSSEGGTGGYGYTF.

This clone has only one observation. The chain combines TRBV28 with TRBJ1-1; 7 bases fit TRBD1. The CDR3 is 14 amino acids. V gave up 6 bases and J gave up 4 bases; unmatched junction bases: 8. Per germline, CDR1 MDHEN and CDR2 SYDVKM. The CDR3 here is CASRPKGAVTEAFF. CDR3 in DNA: TGTGCCAGCAGGCCTAAGGGGGCGGTCACTGAAGCTTTCTTT. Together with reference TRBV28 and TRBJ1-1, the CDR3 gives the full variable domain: DVKVTQSSRYLVKRTGEKVFLECVQDMDHENMFWYRQDPGLGLRLIYFSYDVKMKEKGDIPEGYSVSREKKERFSLILESASTNQTSMYLCASRPKGAVTEAFFGQGTRLTVV.

CDR3 sequence: CASSLGTATDTQYF. In DNA, the CDR3 is TGTGCCAGCAGCCTGGGGACAGCCACAGATACGCAGTATTTT. The V gene is TRBV5-6, the J gene TRBJ2-3, with TRBD1 matching over 7 bases. The CDR3 is 14 amino acids. The ends lost 4 bases at V and 2 bases at J; junction bases unmatched: 4. CDR1 is SGHDT, CDR2 YYEEEE, per germline.

The CDR3 nucleotides are TGTGCCAGCAGTCCGCGGGAGCCCCAGCATTTT. Residues: CASSPREPQHF. The chain joins TRBV28 to TRBJ1-5; D is uncertain. The CDR3 has 11 residues. V was trimmed by 5 bases and J by 8 bases, leaving 7 bases between them. Germline loops: CDR1 MDHEN, CDR2 SYDVKM.

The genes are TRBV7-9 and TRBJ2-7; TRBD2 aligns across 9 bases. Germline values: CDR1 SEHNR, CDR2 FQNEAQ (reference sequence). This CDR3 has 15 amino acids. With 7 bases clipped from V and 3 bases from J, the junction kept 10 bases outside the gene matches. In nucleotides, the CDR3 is TGTGCCAGCACCACATTAGCGGGAGATGACTACGAGCAGTACTTC. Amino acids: CASTTLAGDDYEQYF. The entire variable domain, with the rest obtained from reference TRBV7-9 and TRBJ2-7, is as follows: DTGVSQNPRHKITKRGQNVTFRCDPISEHNRLYWYRQTLGQGPEFLTYFQNEAQLEKSRLLSDRFSAERPKGSFSTLEIQRTEQGDSAMYLCASTTLAGDDYEQYFGPGTRLTVT.

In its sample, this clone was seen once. This CDR3 is CASTLGRGVQETQYF. The CDR3 coding sequence is TGTGCCAGCACCCTAGGCAGGGGGGTTCAAGAGACCCAGTACTTC. J is TRBJ2-5 and V is TRBV11-3, with a weak D call TRBD1 (7 bases). V lost 7 bases, J lost 2 bases, and 17 bases lay in between. Germline values: CDR1 SGHNT, CDR2 YENEEA. This CDR3 comprises 15 residues.

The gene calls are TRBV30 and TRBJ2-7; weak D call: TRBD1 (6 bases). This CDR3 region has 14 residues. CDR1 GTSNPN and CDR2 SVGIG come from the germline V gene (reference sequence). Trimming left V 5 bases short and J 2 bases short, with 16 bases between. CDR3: CAWSLDRAPYEQYF. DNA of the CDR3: TGTGCCTGGTCTCTGGACAGAGCTCCCTACGAGCAGTACTTC.

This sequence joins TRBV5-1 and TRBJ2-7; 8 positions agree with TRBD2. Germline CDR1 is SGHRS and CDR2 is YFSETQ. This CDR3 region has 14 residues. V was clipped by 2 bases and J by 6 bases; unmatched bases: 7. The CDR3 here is CASSFPSGSGEQYF. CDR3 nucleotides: TGCGCCAGCAGCTTCCCGAGCGGGAGCGGCGAGCAGTACTTC.

The CDR3 sequence: CAIREPSLQGARETQYF. The CDR3 region has the DNA TGTGCCATCAGAGAACCGTCCCTACAGGGGGCTAGGGAGACCCAGTACTTC. The chain combines TRBV10-3 with TRBJ2-5; 9 bases agree with TRBD1. V shed 6 bases, J shed 5 bases, and the junction held 16 bases outside the gene matches. The V gene's germline CDR1 is ENHRY and CDR2 SYGVKD. The CDR3 spans 17 residues.

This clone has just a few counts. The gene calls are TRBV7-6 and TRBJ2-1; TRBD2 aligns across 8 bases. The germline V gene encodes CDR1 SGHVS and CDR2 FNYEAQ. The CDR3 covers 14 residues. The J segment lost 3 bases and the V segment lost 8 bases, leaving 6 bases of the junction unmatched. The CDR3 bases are TGTGCCAGCGGGGGACTAGGCTTCTACAATGAGCAGTTCTTC. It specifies CASGGLGFYNEQFF.

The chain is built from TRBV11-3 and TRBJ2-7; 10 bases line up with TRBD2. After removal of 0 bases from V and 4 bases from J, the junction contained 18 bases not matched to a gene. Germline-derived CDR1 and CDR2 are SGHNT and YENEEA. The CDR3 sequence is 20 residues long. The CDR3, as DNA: TGTGCCAGCAGCTTAGATTCTTCCAGCGGGAGGGCCATCTACCATTACGAGCAGTACTTC. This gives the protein CASSLDSSSGRAIYHYEQYF. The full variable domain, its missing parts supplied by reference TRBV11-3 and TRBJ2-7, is EAGVVQSPRYKIIEKKQPVAFWCNPISGHNTLYWYLQNLGQGPELLIRYENEEAVDDSQLPKDRFSAERLKGVDSTLKIQPAELGDSAVYLCASSLDSSSGRAIYHYEQYFGPGTRLTVT.

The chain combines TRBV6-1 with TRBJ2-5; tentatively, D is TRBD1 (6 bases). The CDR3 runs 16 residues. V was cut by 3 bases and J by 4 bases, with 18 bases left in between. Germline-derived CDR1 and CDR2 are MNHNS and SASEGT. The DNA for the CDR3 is TGTGCCAGCAGTGATTCCCCCCAGGGGTGGGGAGAGACCCAGTACTTC. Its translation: CASSDSPQGWGETQYF.

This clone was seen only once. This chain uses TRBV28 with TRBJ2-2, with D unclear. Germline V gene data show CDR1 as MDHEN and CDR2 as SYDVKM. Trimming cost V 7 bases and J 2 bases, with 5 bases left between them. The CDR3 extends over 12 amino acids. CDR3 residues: CASTSNTGELFF. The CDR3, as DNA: TGTGCCAGCACTTCTAACACCGGGGAGCTGTTTTTT.

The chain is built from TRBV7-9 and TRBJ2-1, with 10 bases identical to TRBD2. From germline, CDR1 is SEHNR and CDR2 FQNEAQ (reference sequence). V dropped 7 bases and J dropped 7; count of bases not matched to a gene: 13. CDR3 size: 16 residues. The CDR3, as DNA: TGTGCCAGCACGGCGGGGCTAGCGGGAGAATGGAATGAGCAGTTCTTC. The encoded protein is CASTAGLAGEWNEQFF.

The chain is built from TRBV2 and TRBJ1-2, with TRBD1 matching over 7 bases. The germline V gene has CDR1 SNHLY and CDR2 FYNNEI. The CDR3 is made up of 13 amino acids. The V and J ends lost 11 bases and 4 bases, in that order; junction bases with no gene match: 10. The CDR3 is CASGQQTFYGYTF. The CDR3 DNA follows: TGTGCCTCGGGACAGCAGACTTTCTATGGCTACACCTTC. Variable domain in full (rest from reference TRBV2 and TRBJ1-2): EPEVTQTPSHQVTQMGQEVILRCVPISNHLYFYWYRQILGQKVEFLVSFYNNEISEKSEIFDDQFSVERPDGSNFTLKIRSTKLEDSAMYFCASGQQTFYGYTFGSGTRLTVV.

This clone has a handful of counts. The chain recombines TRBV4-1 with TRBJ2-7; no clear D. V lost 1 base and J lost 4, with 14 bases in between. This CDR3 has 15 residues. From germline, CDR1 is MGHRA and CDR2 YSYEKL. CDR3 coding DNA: TGCGCCAGCAGCCAAGCCCCTGGATCGGAGTACGAGCAGTACTTC. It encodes CASSQAPGSEYEQYF.

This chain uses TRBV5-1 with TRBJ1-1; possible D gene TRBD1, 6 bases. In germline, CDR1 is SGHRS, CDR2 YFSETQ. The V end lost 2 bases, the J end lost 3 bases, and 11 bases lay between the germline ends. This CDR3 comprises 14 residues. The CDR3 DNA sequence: TGCGCCAGCAGCTTTCAGGGGCAGGACACTGAAGCTTTCTTT. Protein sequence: CASSFQGQDTEAFF.

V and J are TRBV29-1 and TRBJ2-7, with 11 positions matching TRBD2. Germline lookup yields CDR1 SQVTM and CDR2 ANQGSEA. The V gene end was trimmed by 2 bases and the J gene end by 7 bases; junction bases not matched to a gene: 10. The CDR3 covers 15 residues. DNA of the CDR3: TGCAGCGTTGAATTACTAGCGGGAGAGCCGGGGGAGCAGTACTTC. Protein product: CSVELLAGEPGEQYF.

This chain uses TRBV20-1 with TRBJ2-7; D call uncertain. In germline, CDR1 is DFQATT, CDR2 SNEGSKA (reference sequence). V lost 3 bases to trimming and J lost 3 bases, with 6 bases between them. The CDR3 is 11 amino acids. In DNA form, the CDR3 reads TGCAGTGCTAGTAGTCGCTACGAGCAGTACTTC. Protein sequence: CSASSRYEQYF.

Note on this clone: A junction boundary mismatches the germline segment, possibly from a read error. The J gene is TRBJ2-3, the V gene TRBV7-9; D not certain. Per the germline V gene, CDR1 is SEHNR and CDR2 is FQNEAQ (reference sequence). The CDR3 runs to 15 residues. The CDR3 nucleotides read TGTTCCAGCAGCTTAGCTCCGGTCAGCACAGATACGCAGTATTTT. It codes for CSSSLAPVSTDTQYF. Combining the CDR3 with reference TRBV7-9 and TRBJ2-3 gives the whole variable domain DTGVSQNPRHKITKRGQNVTFRCDPISEHNRLYWYRQTLGQGPEFLTYFQNEAQLEKSRLLSDRFSAERPKGSFSTLEIQRTEQGDSAMYLCSSSLAPVSTDTQYFGPGTRLTVL.

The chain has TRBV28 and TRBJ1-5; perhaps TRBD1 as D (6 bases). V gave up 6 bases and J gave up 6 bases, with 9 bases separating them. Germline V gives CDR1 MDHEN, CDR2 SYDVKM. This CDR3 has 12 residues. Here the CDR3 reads CASRTGLQPQHF. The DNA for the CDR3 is TGTGCCAGCAGAACAGGGCTTCAGCCCCAGCATTTT.

DNA for the CDR3: TGTGCCAGCAGCTTAAGGGGAATATCCAAAAACATTCAGTACTTC. Protein: CASSLRGISKNIQYF. The rearrangement links TRBV11-3 to TRBJ2-4; D is perhaps TRBD1 (5 bases). CDR1 SGHNT and CDR2 YENEEA come from the germline V gene. CDR3 length: 15 amino acids. The V and J ends lost 2 bases and 2 bases respectively, with 10 bases between them. Full variable domain (outside the CDR3, taken from reference TRBV11-3 and TRBJ2-4): EAGVVQSPRYKIIEKKQPVAFWCNPISGHNTLYWYLQNLGQGPELLIRYENEEAVDDSQLPKDRFSAERLKGVDSTLKIQPAELGDSAVYLCASSLRGISKNIQYFGAGTRLSVL.

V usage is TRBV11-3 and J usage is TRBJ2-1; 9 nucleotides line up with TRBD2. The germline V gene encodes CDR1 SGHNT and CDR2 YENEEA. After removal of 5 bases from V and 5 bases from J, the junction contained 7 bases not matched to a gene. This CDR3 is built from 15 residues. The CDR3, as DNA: TGTGCCAGCAGCCCCCGATTAGCGGGGGACAATGAGCAGTTCTTC. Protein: CASSPRLAGDNEQFF.

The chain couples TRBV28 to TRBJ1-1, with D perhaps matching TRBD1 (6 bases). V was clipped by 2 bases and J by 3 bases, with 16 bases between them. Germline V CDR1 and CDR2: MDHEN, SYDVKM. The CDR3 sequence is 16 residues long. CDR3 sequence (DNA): TGTGCCAGCAGTTTAATCTCGGGGGCGGGGGACACTGAAGCTTTCTTT. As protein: CASSLISGAGDTEAFF.

CDR3 sequence: CASSPHGTSGRRYF. The CDR3 coding sequence is TGTGCCAGCAGCCCCCACGGGACTAGCGGGAGGCGGTACTTC. This chain connects TRBV7-2 to TRBJ2-7; 15 bases are a match to TRBD2. There are 14 residues in the CDR3. J was trimmed by 12 bases and V by 5 bases; bases with no gene match: 8. Per germline, CDR1 SGHTA and CDR2 FQGNSA.

CDR3 protein: CASRSQGAANTIYF. As DNA, the CDR3 is TGTGCCAGTAGGTCACAGGGGGCTGCAAACACCATATATTTT. The rearrangement links TRBV19 to TRBJ1-3, with TRBD1 matching over 9 bases. Germline-derived CDR1 and CDR2 are LNHDA and SQIVND (reference sequence). There are 14 residues in the CDR3. J was trimmed by 6 bases and V by 6 bases; bases with no gene match: 6.

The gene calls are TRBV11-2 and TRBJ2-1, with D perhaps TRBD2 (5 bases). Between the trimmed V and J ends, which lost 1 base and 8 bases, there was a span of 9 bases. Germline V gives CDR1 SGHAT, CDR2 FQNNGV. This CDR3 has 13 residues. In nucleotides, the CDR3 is TGTGCCAGCAGCTTAGGAGATAGCGATGAGCAGTTCTTC. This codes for CASSLGDSDEQFF.

CDR3 in amino acids: CASRGTPRSPYEQYF. The DNA for the CDR3 is TGCGCCAGCAGAGGGACTCCCCGTAGCCCCTACGAGCAGTACTTC. V is TRBV5-1 and J is TRBJ2-7, with D possibly being TRBD2 (6 bases). There are 15 residues in the CDR3. Germline V gives CDR1 SGHRS, CDR2 YFSETQ. Trimming shortened V by 5 bases and J by 2 bases, and 17 bases separated the two germline ends.